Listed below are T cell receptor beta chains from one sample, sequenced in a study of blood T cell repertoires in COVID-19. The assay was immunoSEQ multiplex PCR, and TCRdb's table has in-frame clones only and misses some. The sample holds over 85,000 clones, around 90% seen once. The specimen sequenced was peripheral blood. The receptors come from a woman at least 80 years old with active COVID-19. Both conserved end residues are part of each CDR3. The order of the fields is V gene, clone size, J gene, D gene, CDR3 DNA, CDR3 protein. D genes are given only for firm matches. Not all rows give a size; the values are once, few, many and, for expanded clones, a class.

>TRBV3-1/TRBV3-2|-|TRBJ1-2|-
TGTGCCAGCAGCCAAGATGGAGGGCGAGCTAACTATGGCTACACCTTC
CASSQDGGRANYGYTF
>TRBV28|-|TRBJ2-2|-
TGTGCCAGCAGTTTTAGGCGGTCCTATTCCGGGGAGCTGTTTTTT
CASSFRRSYSGELFF
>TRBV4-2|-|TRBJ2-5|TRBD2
TGTGCCAGCAGCCAAGATAAGGGATCAGCGGGAGGGGAGGAGACCCAGTACTTC
CASSQDKGSAGGEETQYF
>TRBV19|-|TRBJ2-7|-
TGTGCCAGTAGTAGCTGGCCCAGCGACTACGAGCAGTACTTC
CASSSWPSDYEQYF
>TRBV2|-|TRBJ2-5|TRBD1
TGTGCCAGCAGCCAGACAGGGGGTGGCCAAGAGACCCAGTACTTC
CASSQTGGGQETQYF
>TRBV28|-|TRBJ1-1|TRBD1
TGTGCCAGCAGAGCTATTCCGGGACAGAGGGCTTTCTTT
CASRAIPGQRAFF
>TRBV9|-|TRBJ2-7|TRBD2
TGTGCCAGCAGCGTAGGGGTAGCGGGAGGCCTCTCCTACGAGCAGTACTTC
CASSVGVAGGLSYEQYF
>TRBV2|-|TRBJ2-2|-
TGTGCCAGCAGTCTCGTCAGGGAAGGGGAGCTGTTTTTT
CASSLVREGELFF
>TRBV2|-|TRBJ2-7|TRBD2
TGTGCCAGCAGGGAAGGGGTAGCGGGAGGCATTTTATACGAGCAGTACTTC
CASREGVAGGILYEQYF
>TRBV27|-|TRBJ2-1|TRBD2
TGTGCCAGCACCCGTGTTTTGGGACTAGCGGAGCAGTTCTTC
CASTRVLGLAEQFF
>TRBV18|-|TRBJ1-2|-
TGTGCCAGCTCACCACCGGGAGGAGGGGCGGCCTATGGCTACACCTTC
CASSPPGGGAAYGYTF
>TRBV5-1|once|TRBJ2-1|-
TGCGCCAGCAGCTTGGGTGGGGCGGACAATGAGCAGTTCTTC
CASSLGGADNEQFF
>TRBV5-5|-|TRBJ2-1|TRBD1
TGTGCCAGCAGACTAGGACAGGGGGCAACGAATGAGCAGTTCTTC
CASRLGQGATNEQFF
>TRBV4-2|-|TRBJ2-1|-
TGTGCCAGCAGCCAAGTAAGAGCGACCTCCTACAATGAGCAGTTCTTC
CASSQVRATSYNEQFF
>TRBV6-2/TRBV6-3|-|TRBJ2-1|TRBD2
TGTGCCAGCAGTTACTCCCCAGCGGGACTCTACAATGAGCAGTTCTTC
CASSYSPAGLYNEQFF
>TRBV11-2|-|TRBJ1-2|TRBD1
TGTGCCAGCAGCGAACAGGGGGCTTTCTATGGCTACACCTTC
CASSEQGAFYGYTF
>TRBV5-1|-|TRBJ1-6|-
TGCGCCAGCAGCGATCTCCTGGGAGTCGGTTCACCCCTCCACTTT
CASSDLLGVGSPLHF
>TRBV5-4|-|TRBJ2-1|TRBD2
TGTGCCAGCAGCCCCCGGACTAGGGATGAGCAGTTCTTC
CASSPRTRDEQFF
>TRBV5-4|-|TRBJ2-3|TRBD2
TGTGCCAGCAGACCCGGGACTAGCGGGAGATCAGATACGCAGTATTTT
CASRPGTSGRSDTQYF
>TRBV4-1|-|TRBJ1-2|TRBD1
TGCGCCAGCAGCCATGCCGCGGGACAGGGGACCTATGGCTACACCTTC
CASSHAAGQGTYGYTF
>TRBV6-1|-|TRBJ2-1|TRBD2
TGTGCCAGCAGTGCCGTCCCGGGACTAGCGGGGGGGCTCCTTAATGAGCAGTTCTTC
CASSAVPGLAGGLLNEQFF
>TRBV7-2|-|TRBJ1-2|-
TGTGCCAGCAGCTCGGACAGACCTAACTATGGCTACACCTTC
CASSSDRPNYGYTF
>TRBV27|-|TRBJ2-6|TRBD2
TGTGCCAGCAGTGCCGCCGGGCTAGCGGGGATCTCTGGGGCCAACGTCCTGACTTTC
CASSAAGLAGISGANVLTF
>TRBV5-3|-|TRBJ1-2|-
TGTGCCAGAAGCTTGGAGTCCAGGCCGGGGGGCTACACCTTC
CARSLESRPGGYTF
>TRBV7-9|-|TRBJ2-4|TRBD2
TGTGCCAGCAGCGCTAGCGTGGGACTAGCGGGACAAAACATTCAGTACTTC
CASSASVGLAGQNIQYF
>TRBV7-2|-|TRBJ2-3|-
TGTGCCAGCAGCTTAGCGCGTTCGGATACGCAGTATTTT
CASSLARSDTQYF
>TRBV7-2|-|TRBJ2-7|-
TGTGCCAGCAGCTTATCCGCCGGGATAACCTACGAGCAGTACTTC
CASSLSAGITYEQYF
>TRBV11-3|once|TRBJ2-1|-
TGTGCCAGCAGCCACCGGACACTCAAGCACAATGAGCAGTTCTTC
CASSHRTLKHNEQFF
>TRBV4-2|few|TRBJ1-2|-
TGTGCCAGCAGCCAAGTAGTCTCGGTGAACGGTGGCTACACCTTC
CASSQVVSVNGGYTF
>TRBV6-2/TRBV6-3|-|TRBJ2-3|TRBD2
TGTGCCAGCAGTTACTTAGGGACTAGCGGGAGCGCAGATACGCAGTATTTT
CASSYLGTSGSADTQYF
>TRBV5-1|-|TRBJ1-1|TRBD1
TGCGCCAGCACTACGACAGGGGTTAACACTGAAGCTTTCTTT
CASTTTGVNTEAFF
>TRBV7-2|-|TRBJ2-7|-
TGTGCCAGCAGCTTACGCTACGAGCAGTACTTC
CASSLRYEQYF
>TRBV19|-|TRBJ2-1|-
TGTGCCAGTAGTATACCCTACGTCGACCGCGGCCCCTACAATGAGCAGTTCTTC
CASSIPYVDRGPYNEQFF
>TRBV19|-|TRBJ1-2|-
TGTGCCAGTAGTCCAGGGGTAGGTTGGTATGGCTACACCTTC
CASSPGVGWYGYTF
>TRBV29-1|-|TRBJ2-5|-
TGCAGCGTTGCAGGACGAAGGGACTGGAGGGATCGGGCTCAGTACTTC
CSVAGRRDWRDRAQYF
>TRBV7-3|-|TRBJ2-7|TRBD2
TGTGCCAGCAGCACCACTAGCGGGGACGAGCAGTACTTC
CASSTTSGDEQYF
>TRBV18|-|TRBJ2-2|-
TGTGCCAGCTATAGCGCGGCGAACACCGGGGAGCTGTTTTTT
CASYSAANTGELFF